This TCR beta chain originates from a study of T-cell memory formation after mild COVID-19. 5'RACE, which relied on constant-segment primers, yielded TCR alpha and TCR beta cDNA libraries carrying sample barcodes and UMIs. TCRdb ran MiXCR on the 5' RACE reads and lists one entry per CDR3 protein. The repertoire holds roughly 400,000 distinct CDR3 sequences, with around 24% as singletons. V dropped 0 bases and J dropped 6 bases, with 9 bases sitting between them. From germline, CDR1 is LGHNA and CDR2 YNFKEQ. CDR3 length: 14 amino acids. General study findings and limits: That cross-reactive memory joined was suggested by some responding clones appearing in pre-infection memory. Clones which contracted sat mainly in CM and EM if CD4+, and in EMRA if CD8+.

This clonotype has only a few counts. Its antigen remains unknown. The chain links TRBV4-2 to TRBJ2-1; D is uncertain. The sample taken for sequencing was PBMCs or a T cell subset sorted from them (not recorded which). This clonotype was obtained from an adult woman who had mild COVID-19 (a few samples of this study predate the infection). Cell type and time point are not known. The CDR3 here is CASSQEVGVNEQFF. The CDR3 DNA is TGTGCCAGCAGCCAAGAAGTCGGTGTCAATGAGCAGTTCTTC.